This TCR beta chain was recovered during a study of radiation and T cells in renal cell carcinoma. V lost 3 bases and J 4 bases, leaving 7 bases between the germline ends. The CDR3 length is 12 residues. Germline V CDR1 and CDR2: MDHEN, SYDVKM. TCRdb's table, derived via immunoSEQ multiplex PCR, lists solely in-frame clones and lacks some. Of about 78,000 clones listed, 80% to 90% are singletons. This clone was recorded once. What it binds is not known. As to time point: blood 4 weeks post-SBRT, at nephrectomy. Regarding treatment: 15 Gy SBRT to primary tumor, nephrectomy 4 weeks later. Broader study findings: From baseline, blood top tumor clonotypes peaked at 2 weeks post-radiation.

This sample comprised blood, obtained from a patient whose treatment included radiotherapy and nephrectomy. This receptor was identified in a woman between 65 and 79 years old with renal cell carcinoma. This chain links TRBV28 with TRBJ2-7, with unresolved D. The CDR3 sequence is CASSFERYEQYF. The CDR3, as DNA: TGTGCCAGCAGTTTTGAGAGATACGAGCAGTACTTC.